The 27 T cell receptor beta chains below all came from one sample that was sequenced in a study of T cell changes during pregnancy in multiple sclerosis (dated by TCRdb to about 2019). Library preparation was by the immunoSEQ multiplex PCR assay. Held by TCRdb, this immuneACCESS table contains in-frame sequences only and omits some clones. Under half of the omission traces to an unresolved V gene where checked; the cause of the rest is unknown. The sample table lists 80,000 to 100,000 clones, approximately 90% of them with a count of one. The top ten hold just over 0.75% of the sample. Sequenced material: peripheral blood, taken in the second trimester of pregnancy. Source of these receptors: a female donor in good health, enrolled as a control in a pregnancy study.

The V call is TRBV5-1, the J call TRBJ1-1; 10 bases are shared with TRBD1. J lost 6 bases, V lost 7 bases, and 9 bases had no gene match. Germline V lookup: CDR1 SGHRS, CDR2 YFSETQ. CDR3 length: 14 residues. The CDR3 reads CASGTGAGPAEAFF. CDR3 nucleotides: TGCGCCAGCGGGACAGGGGCCGGACCGGCTGAAGCTTTCTTT. Based on the CDR3 plus reference TRBV5-1 and TRBJ1-1, the full variable domain is KAGVTQTPRYLIKTRGQQVTLSCSPISGHRSVSWYQQTPGQGLQFLFEYFSETQRNKGNFPGRFSGRQFSNSRSEMNVSTLELGDSALYLCASGTGAGPAEAFFGQGTRLTVV.

The genes are TRBV5-1 and TRBJ2-1, with TRBD2 as a possible D gene (5 bases). V lost 0 bases and J 6 bases, leaving 19 bases between the germline ends. Germline CDR1 and CDR2: SGHRS and YFSETQ. This CDR3 is 17 amino acids long. The DNA for the CDR3 is TGCGCCAGCAGCTTGGGGAGGCCTAGTCGCCTCTTCAATGAGCAGTTCTTC. Its translation is CASSLGRPSRLFNEQFF.

The rearrangement links TRBV5-1 to TRBJ1-3; 8 bases match TRBD1. The ends lost 4 bases at V and 4 bases at J; junction bases unmatched: 10. The germline gives CDR1 SGHRS, CDR2 YFSETQ. The CDR3 has 16 residues. CDR3 bases: TGCGCCAGCAGCGAAACGACAGGGGTGGAAGGAAACACCATATATTTT. It translates to CASSETTGVEGNTIYF.

The rearrangement uses TRBV19 and TRBJ1-2, with D possibly matching TRBD1 (5 bases). Germline assignment: CDR1 LNHDA and CDR2 SQIVND (reference sequence). The CDR3 covers 16 residues. V was trimmed by 4 bases and J by 3 bases, leaving 18 bases between them. The CDR3 DNA reads as TGTGCCAGTAGTACATTCGACAGAAGGCCTTACTATGGCTACACCTTC. Its translation: CASSTFDRRPYYGYTF.

This chain joins TRBV6-5 and TRBJ2-5; tentatively, D is TRBD1 (6 bases). Judging by the DNA end, TRBJ2-7 fits better; the J call may be wrong. The length of the CDR3 is 14 residues. CDR1 MNHEY and CDR2 SVGAGI come from the germline V gene. Here the CDR3 reads CASSRDRIRYEQYF. CDR3 DNA sequence: TGTGCCAGCAGTAGAGACAGGATCCGGTACGAGCAGTACTTC.

The chain carries TRBV7-2 and TRBJ1-6; 8 bases are a match to TRBD1. CDR3 length: 18 amino acids. The V and J ends lost 0 bases and 9 bases, in that order; junction bases with no gene match: 13. In germline, CDR1 is SGHTA, CDR2 FQGNSA. DNA of the CDR3: TGTGCCAGCAGCTTAGCTTCGGGACAGGTGTATGGGAGTTCACCCCTCCACTTT. Translating gives CASSLASGQVYGSSPLHF.

CDR3 in amino acids: CSASADEAFF. In nucleotides, the CDR3 is TGCAGTGCTAGTGCAGATGAAGCTTTCTTT. The V call is TRBV20-1, the J call TRBJ1-1; D is unclear. This CDR3 region has 10 residues. Germline V gives CDR1 DFQATT, CDR2 SNEGSKA (reference sequence). Between the trimmed V and J ends, which lost 3 bases and 7 bases, there was a span of 6 bases.

This chain connects TRBV7-9 to TRBJ2-3; 12 nucleotides agree with TRBD1. The junction had 7 bases not matched to a gene; V was cut back by 6 bases and J by 0 bases. Germline V gives CDR1 SEHNR, CDR2 FQNEAQ (reference sequence). The CDR3 spans 17 residues. Here the CDR3 DNA reads TGTGCCAGCAGTCCACGGGACAGGGGGCGTAGCACAGATACGCAGTATTTT. It is translated as CASSPRDRGRSTDTQYF.

This chain links TRBV27 with TRBJ1-2; 8 nucleotides agree with TRBD1. The CDR3 has 15 residues. Germline trimming cut 6 bases from V and 7 bases from J; bases unmatched to any gene: 13. Germline values: CDR1 MNHEY, CDR2 SMNVEV (reference sequence). The CDR3 region has the DNA TGTGCCAGCAGCTCGCCCGGACAGGGTCACGGTGGCTACACCTTC. Protein sequence: CASSSPGQGHGGYTF.

The chain couples TRBV7-2 to TRBJ2-2; 10 bases are a match to TRBD2. V gave up 5 bases and J gave up 2 bases; unmatched junction bases: 11. Germline CDR1 and CDR2: SGHTA and FQGNSA. The CDR3 totals 18 residues. Here the CDR3 DNA reads TGTGCCAGCAGCCTGAGGGAGCGGGGGGGCTTTAACACCGGGGAGCTGTTTTTT. It codes for CASSLRERGGFNTGELFF.

The genes are TRBV27 and TRBJ2-3, with TRBD2 as a possible D gene (6 bases). Germline V gene lookup returns CDR1 MNHEY and CDR2 SMNVEV (reference sequence). V lost 4 bases and J 3 bases, leaving 23 bases between the germline ends. This CDR3 contains 18 residues. CDR3 DNA sequence: TGTGCCAGCAGTTCCCCGGGCGTCGGGCGGGAAAGGACAGATACGCAGTATTTT. This gives the protein CASSSPGVGRERTDTQYF.

This sequence joins TRBV27 and TRBJ2-1, with TRBD1 matching over 7 bases. Germline V gene lookup returns CDR1 MNHEY and CDR2 SMNVEV (reference sequence). With 5 bases clipped from V and 6 bases from J, the junction kept 7 bases outside the gene matches. CDR3 size: 14 residues. CDR3 DNA: TGTGCCAGCAGTACCAGGGACAGCGGCAATGAGCAGTTCTTC. Translated, it gives CASSTRDSGNEQFF.

The chain couples TRBV27 to TRBJ1-5, with TRBD1 identical over 7 bases. J lost 6 bases, V lost 6 bases, and 11 bases had no gene match. Per germline, CDR1 MNHEY and CDR2 SMNVEV (reference sequence). The CDR3 spans 15 residues. CDR3 sequence: CASSLYRGQGQPQHF. CDR3 in DNA: TGTGCCAGCAGCCTTTACAGGGGTCAAGGTCAGCCCCAGCATTTT.

This clone was seen just once. The chain couples TRBV5-1 to TRBJ1-1; D not resolved. Germline V gives CDR1 SGHRS, CDR2 YFSETQ. The CDR3 sequence is 14 residues long. V was pared by 1 base and J by 0 bases, with 7 bases between. The CDR3 sequence: CASSLNSMNTEAFF. As DNA, the CDR3 is TGCGCCAGCAGCTTGAACAGCATGAACACTGAAGCTTTCTTT.

The chain uses TRBV15 and TRBJ2-7; TRBD1 matches 11 bases. CDR1 is LNHNV and CDR2 is YYDKDF in the germline V gene (reference sequence). The junction had 4 bases not matched to a gene; V was cut back by 0 bases and J by 6 bases. The CDR3 runs 15 residues. CDR3 amino acids: CATSRDGTGGREQYF. CDR3 nucleotides: TGTGCCACCAGCAGAGATGGGACAGGGGGTCGCGAGCAGTACTTC.

The rearrangement uses TRBV18 and TRBJ1-5, with 9 bases aligning to TRBD1. The CDR3 contains 15 residues. The V and J ends lost 3 bases and 8 bases, in that order; junction bases with no gene match: 8. Germline CDR1 KGHSH, CDR2 LQKENI. The CDR3 DNA is TGTGCCAGCTCACCGGACAGGGGACCAACGAAGCCCCAGCATTTT. It is translated as CASSPDRGPTKPQHF.

The chain employs TRBV6-1 and TRBJ1-6; maybe TRBD1 (6 bases). The CDR3 is made up of 11 amino acids. Germline V CDR1 and CDR2: MNHNS, SASEGT. V was clipped by 6 bases and J by 14 bases, with 11 bases between them. The CDR3 nucleotides read TGTGCCAGCAGGATCCGGGACACCCTCCACTTT. This gives the protein CASRIRDTLHF.

The chain joins TRBV6-1 to TRBJ2-7; D ambiguous. The CDR3 totals 15 residues. CDR1 is MNHNS, CDR2 SASEGT, per germline. Trimming pared 6 bases from V and 5 bases from J, leaving 20 bases between. CDR3 nucleotide sequence: TGTGCCAGCAGATTTTTAATAACAAATGTGAACGAGCAGTACTTC. Amino acids: CASRFLITNVNEQYF.

The chain carries TRBV10-3 and TRBJ2-3, with TRBD2 matching over 8 bases. V shed 3 bases, J shed 3 bases, and the junction held 14 bases outside the gene matches. The CDR3 contains 18 residues. Germline-derived CDR1 and CDR2 are ENHRY and SYGVKD. CDR3 bases: TGTGCCATCAGTGAACTAGGCGGGAGGCAAAGGGGAACAGATACGCAGTATTTT. Its protein product is CAISELGGRQRGTDTQYF.

V is TRBV30 and J is TRBJ1-1, with 10 bases matching TRBD1. CDR1 is GTSNPN and CDR2 is SVGIG in the germline V gene (reference sequence). The CDR3 runs 13 residues. V was clipped by 5 bases and J by 7 bases; unmatched bases: 7. The CDR3 sequence: CAWLDRGHGEAFF. Written as DNA, the CDR3 is TGTGCCTGGCTCGACAGGGGGCATGGTGAAGCTTTCTTT.

This rearrangement joins TRBV19 to TRBJ2-7; 7 bases line up with TRBD1. Looked up from germline, CDR1 is LNHDA and CDR2 is SQIVND (reference sequence). The CDR3 is made up of 15 amino acids. With 7 bases clipped from V and 2 bases from J, the junction kept 11 bases outside the gene matches. The CDR3 loop reads CASTPDRSRTYEQYF. CDR3 bases: TGTGCCAGTACCCCGGACAGGAGCAGAACCTACGAGCAGTACTTC.

CDR3 sequence: CASSLERADTEAFF. In nucleotides, the CDR3 is TGCGCCAGCAGCTTGGAGCGGGCGGACACTGAAGCTTTCTTT. This rearrangement joins TRBV5-1 to TRBJ1-1; D is uncertain. Deletions cut 0 bases from V and 3 bases from J, with 9 bases between. The CDR3 extends over 14 amino acids. CDR1 and CDR2 (germline): SGHRS, YFSETQ.

The chain recombines TRBV28 with TRBJ2-7; 9 bases map to TRBD1. Trimming took 7 bases from V and 2 from J; bases not matched to a gene: 3. Looked up from germline, CDR1 is MDHEN and CDR2 is SYDVKM. The CDR3 runs 13 residues. CDR3 sequence (DNA): TGTGCCAGCAAAAGGGACAGGGCCTACGAGCAGTACTTC. Translated, it gives CASKRDRAYEQYF.

The chain recombines TRBV25-1 with TRBJ1-1, with D possibly matching TRBD1 (5 bases). The CDR3 sequence is 14 residues long. Germline assignment: CDR1 MGHDK and CDR2 SYGVNS. Trimming cost V 3 bases and J 1 base, with 9 bases left between them. CDR3 amino acids: CASSDPTGNTEAFF. The CDR3, as DNA: TGTGCCAGCAGTGACCCAACAGGGAACACTGAAGCTTTCTTT.

The J gene is TRBJ1-1, the V gene TRBV5-8; D remains unclear. V was trimmed by 0 bases and J by 1 base, leaving 13 bases between them. CDR3 length: 16 residues. Germline V gives CDR1 SGHTS, CDR2 YDEGEE. CDR3 sequence (DNA): TGTGCCAGCAGCTTGGCCAAGTTAGCGGGGAACACTGAAGCTTTCTTT. Protein: CASSLAKLAGNTEAFF.

This chain connects TRBV2 to TRBJ2-3, with D possibly TRBD2 on 5 matching bases. Germline CDR1 reads SNHLY; CDR2 reads FYNNEI. V lost 7 bases and J lost 0, with 20 bases in between. This CDR3 spans 17 amino acids. The CDR3 DNA is TGTGCCAGCATGCCAGCCCTCCACCGGACTAGCACAGATACGCAGTATTTT. Its translation is CASMPALHRTSTDTQYF.

The chain combines TRBV6-5 with TRBJ1-1; tentative D call: TRBD1 (5 bases). Germline lookup yields CDR1 MNHEY and CDR2 SVGAGI. V was clipped by 2 bases and J by 2 bases, with 12 bases between them. The CDR3 is made up of 15 amino acids. The CDR3 DNA reads TGTGCCAGCAGTTACGTTAAGACAGTAAACACTGAAGCTTTCTTT. Its translation: CASSYVKTVNTEAFF.